This TCR beta chain was sequenced in a study of blood T cells in healthy people across ages. A sample-barcoded 5' primer and a J-beta primer mix were used in a second PCR of roughly 6 to 11 cycles. TCRdb processed the 5' RACE reads anew with MiXCR; each CDR3 protein has one entry. The sample consists of more than 500,000 distinct CDR3 sequences, roughly 28% of them appearing once. V lost 0 bases, J lost 6 bases, and 12 bases lay in between. This CDR3 spans 14 amino acids. CDR1 is DFQATT and CDR2 is SNEGSKA in the germline V gene (reference sequence). The chain recombines TRBV20-1 with TRBJ1-5, with D possibly matching TRBD1 (6 bases). The sequence came from a woman in her 70s in good health. The sequenced sample was blood. In DNA, the CDR3 is TGCAGTGCTAGAGACAGGGGAGGAGCTCAGCCCCAGCATTTT. Its translation is CSARDRGGAQPQHF.